Listed here are 19 T cell receptor beta chains from one sample, sequenced in a study of T cell responses to AZD1222 COVID-19 vaccine. Here immunoSEQ multiplex PCR was the method, and the copy in TCRdb shows in-frame clones only, minus some. The table lists fewer than 130,000 clones, about 85% of them singletons. The specimen comprised peripheral blood, sampled 28 days after the second AZD1222 dose. These receptors all stem from an adult who received the AZD1222 COVID-19 vaccine.

The rearrangement links TRBV10-3 to TRBJ2-7; D unclear. The germline CDR1 and CDR2 sequences are ENHRY and SYGVKD. This CDR3 comprises 11 residues. Trimming took 6 bases from V and 7 from J, leaving 10 bases between them. The chain's CDR3 is CAISVDQEQYF. The CDR3 nucleotides are TGTGCCATCAGCGTGGATCAGGAGCAGTACTTC.

The V gene is TRBV6-5, the J gene TRBJ1-1; 8 positions match TRBD1. With 2 bases clipped from V and 3 bases from J, the junction kept 5 bases outside the gene matches. There are 15 residues in the CDR3. Germline lookup yields CDR1 MNHEY and CDR2 SVGAGI. CDR3 sequence (DNA): TGTGCCAGCAGTTACCCAGGACAGGGCGACACTGAAGCTTTCTTT. Its protein is CASSYPGQGDTEAFF.

The V call is TRBV5-1, the J call TRBJ2-1; 8 nucleotides match TRBD2. Per germline, CDR1 SGHRS and CDR2 YFSETQ. CDR3 length: 15 residues. J lost 8 bases, V lost 5 bases, and 12 bases had no gene match. The CDR3 loop reads CASSLRRGGSDEQFF. CDR3 sequence (DNA): TGCGCCAGCAGTCTTAGACGGGGGGGATCGGATGAGCAGTTCTTC. Complete variable domain (other parts from reference TRBV5-1 and TRBJ2-1): KAGVTQTPRYLIKTRGQQVTLSCSPISGHRSVSWYQQTPGQGLQFLFEYFSETQRNKGNFPGRFSGRQFSNSRSEMNVSTLELGDSALYLCASSLRRGGSDEQFFGPGTRLTVL.

CDR3 sequence: CASSVGQGEFYGYTF. The CDR3 region has the DNA TGTGCCAGCAGTGTAGGACAGGGGGAGTTCTATGGCTACACCTTC. The chain employs TRBV5-6 and TRBJ1-2; 10 bases are shared with TRBD1. V dropped 5 bases and J dropped 4; count of bases not matched to a gene: 8. Germline V lookup: CDR1 SGHDT, CDR2 YYEEEE. The CDR3 is 15 residues long.

V and J are TRBV6-1 and TRBJ2-5, with a possible D match to TRBD2 (6 bases). Germline-derived CDR1 and CDR2 are MNHNS and SASEGT. V lost 4 bases and J lost 5, with 23 bases in between. This CDR3 spans 17 amino acids. CDR3 sequence (DNA): TGTGCCAGCAGTGGTTCGGGACTCAACTTCGGTCGGGAGACCCAGTACTTC. Translating it yields CASSGSGLNFGRETQYF.

V usage is TRBV4-3 and J usage is TRBJ1-3; D perhaps matches TRBD1 (6 bases). CDR1 is LGHNA and CDR2 is YSLEER in the germline V gene. The V gene lost 1 base and the J gene lost 4 bases, with 8 bases spanning the gap. The CDR3 is made up of 14 amino acids. For the CDR3, the DNA is TGCGCCAGCAGCCAAGTAGGACAGGGAAACACCATATATTTT. Translated, it gives CASSQVGQGNTIYF.

This chain connects TRBV6-5 to TRBJ1-3; D not certain. CDR3 length: 15 amino acids. The germline V gene has CDR1 MNHEY and CDR2 SVGAGI. The V gene lost 4 bases and the J gene lost 3 bases, with 13 bases spanning the gap. The CDR3 loop reads CASSFASDLGNTIYF. The CDR3 bases are TGTGCCAGCAGTTTTGCCAGCGACCTTGGAAACACCATATATTTT.

The gene calls are TRBV11-2 and TRBJ2-5; TRBD1 agrees at 10 bases. The germline V gene encodes CDR1 SGHAT and CDR2 FQNNGV. The CDR3 has 16 amino acids. After removal of 4 bases from V and 1 base from J, the junction contained 6 bases not matched to a gene. This CDR3 is CASSSRDRGAQETQYF. In DNA form, the CDR3 reads TGTGCCAGCAGCTCCCGGGACAGGGGCGCCCAAGAGACCCAGTACTTC.

The chain recombines TRBV18 with TRBJ2-1, with D possibly being TRBD1 (6 bases). Germline CDR1 reads KGHSH; CDR2 reads LQKENI. With 6 bases removed from V and 4 bases from J, the gap between germline ends came to 10 bases. The CDR3 contains 13 residues. The CDR3 region has the DNA TGTGCCAGCTCCCAGGACAGATACAATGAGCAGTTCTTC. This gives the protein CASSQDRYNEQFF.

V gene TRBV2 combines with J gene TRBJ1-4; D uncertain. The CDR3 has 12 amino acids. Germline assignment: CDR1 SNHLY and CDR2 FYNNEI. V lost 11 bases to trimming and J lost 5 bases, with 12 bases between them. The CDR3 is CARQMQNEKLFF. As DNA, the CDR3 is TGTGCCCGACAAATGCAGAATGAAAAACTGTTTTTT.

The chain recombines TRBV28 with TRBJ2-2; 10 bases align to TRBD1. From germline, CDR1 is MDHEN and CDR2 SYDVKM. With V trimmed by 3 bases and J by 3 bases, 4 bases remained unmatched. This CDR3 has 16 residues. The CDR3 reads CASSLGQGTDTGELFF. CDR3 coding DNA: TGTGCCAGCAGTTTGGGACAGGGGACGGACACCGGGGAGCTGTTTTTT.

This clone showed up just a few times. This sequence joins TRBV4-2 and TRBJ1-2; TRBD1 might be the D (6 bases). This CDR3 region has 15 residues. CDR1 and CDR2 from the germline V gene are LGHNA and YNFKEQ. Trimming cost V 3 bases and J 8 bases, with 19 bases left between them. This CDR3 reads CASSHVGDRRGGYTF. The CDR3 DNA sequence: TGTGCCAGCAGCCATGTGGGCGACAGGAGAGGAGGCTACACCTTC.

The V and J genes are TRBV7-9 and TRBJ2-5, with D perhaps matching TRBD1 (5 bases). The V gene's germline CDR1 is SEHNR and CDR2 FQNEAQ (reference sequence). CDR3 size: 15 residues. V was cut by 5 bases and J by 0 bases, with 13 bases left in between. The CDR3 DNA is TGTGCCAGCAGCCGAACCACAGGAAACCAAGAGACCCAGTACTTC. Encoded protein: CASSRTTGNQETQYF.

This chain connects TRBV6-1 to TRBJ2-3; D possibly matches TRBD1 or TRBD2 (6 bases each). Trimming removed 1 base from V and 2 bases from J, with 13 bases in between. This CDR3 contains 16 residues. Germline V gives CDR1 MNHNS, CDR2 SASEGT. The CDR3 region has the DNA TGTGCCAGCAGTGAAGTGGGGGGCCGATACACAGATACGCAGTATTTT. It translates to CASSEVGGRYTDTQYF.

The chain carries TRBV2 and TRBJ2-1; 11 bases are a match to TRBD2. CDR3 length equals 14 residues. V was pared by 9 bases and J by 5 bases, with 6 bases of the junction left unmatched. The germline CDR1 and CDR2 sequences are SNHLY and FYNNEI. The CDR3 spells CARELAGVDNEQFF. The DNA of the CDR3 is TGTGCCAGGGAACTAGCGGGAGTCGACAATGAGCAGTTCTTC.

The chain has TRBV5-1 and TRBJ1-5; 8 bases match TRBD1. Germline V gene data show CDR1 as SGHRS and CDR2 as YFSETQ. Losses at the gene ends were 4 bases for V and 2 bases for J; bases not matched to a gene: 2. The CDR3 totals 14 residues. In DNA form, the CDR3 reads TGCGCCAGCAGCCCGGGACAGGGCAATCAGCCCCAGCATTTT. Its translation is CASSPGQGNQPQHF.

The chain combines TRBV3-1 (or the pseudogene TRBV3-2) with TRBJ2-3, with a weak D call TRBD2 (5 bases). Trimming removed 1 base at V and 0 bases at J, with 11 bases between. This CDR3 is 16 amino acids long. CDR1 LGHDT and CDR2 YNNKEL come from the germline V gene (reference sequence). The CDR3 bases are TGTGCCAGCAGCCAAGTAAGCGGTCTAAGCACAGATACGCAGTATTTT. It yields the protein CASSQVSGLSTDTQYF.

V and J are TRBV2 and TRBJ2-7; 10 positions agree with TRBD1. The V gene end was trimmed by 11 bases and the J gene end by 5 bases; junction bases not matched to a gene: 6. Germline assignment: CDR1 SNHLY and CDR2 FYNNEI. CDR3 length equals 12 residues. The CDR3 spells CAGQGDGNEQYF. The DNA of the CDR3 is TGTGCCGGACAGGGGGATGGGAACGAGCAGTACTTC.

This clone was counted between two and nine times. The genes are TRBV2 and TRBJ1-6, with a weak D call TRBD1 (5 bases). CDR1 is SNHLY, CDR2 FYNNEI, per germline. The CDR3 covers 15 residues. V lost 4 bases and J 3 bases, leaving 10 bases between the germline ends. CDR3 loop: CASSARENYNSPLHF. The DNA for the CDR3 is TGTGCCAGCAGTGCCAGGGAAAACTATAATTCACCCCTCCACTTT.